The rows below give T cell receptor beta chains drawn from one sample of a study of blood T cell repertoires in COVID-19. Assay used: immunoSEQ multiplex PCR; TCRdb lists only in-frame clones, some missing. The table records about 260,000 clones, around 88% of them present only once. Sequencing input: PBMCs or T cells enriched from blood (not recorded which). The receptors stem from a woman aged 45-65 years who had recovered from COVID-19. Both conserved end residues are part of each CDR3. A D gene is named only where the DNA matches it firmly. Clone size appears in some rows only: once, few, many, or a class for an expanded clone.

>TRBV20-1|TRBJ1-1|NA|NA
CSAIRGLEAFF
TGCAGTGCTATCCGGGGACTTGAAGCTTTCTTT
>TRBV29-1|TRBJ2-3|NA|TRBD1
CSVAPDRGRRDTQYF
TGCAGCGTTGCCCCAGACAGGGGACGGAGAGATACGCAGTATTTT
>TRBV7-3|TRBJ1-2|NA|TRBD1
CASRDGTGGDGYTF
TGTGCCAGCAGGGACGGGACAGGGGGCGATGGCTACACCTTC
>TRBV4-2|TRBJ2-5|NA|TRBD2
CASSQEAGGRALGETQYF
TGTGCCAGCAGCCAAGAGGCTGGCGGGAGGGCCCTCGGGGAGACCCAGTACTTC
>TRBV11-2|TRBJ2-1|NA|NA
CASSRRSYGGPGNEQFF
TGTGCCAGCAGCCGTCGATCCTACGGGGGGCCGGGGAATGAGCAGTTCTTC
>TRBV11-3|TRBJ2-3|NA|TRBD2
CASSPRGLAGGPSITDTQYF
TGTGCCAGCAGCCCCCGGGGCCTAGCGGGGGGGCCCAGTATCACAGATACGCAGTATTTT
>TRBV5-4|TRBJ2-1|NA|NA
CASSLPQYEQFF
TGTGCCAGCAGCTTGCCTCAGTATGAGCAGTTCTTC
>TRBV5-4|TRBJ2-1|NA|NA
CASSLGVRNEQFF
TGTGCCAGCAGCTTGGGAGTTCGGAATGAGCAGTTCTTC
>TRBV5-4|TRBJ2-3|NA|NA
CASSFGGTDTQYF
TGTGCCAGCAGCTTCGGAGGCACAGATACGCAGTATTTT
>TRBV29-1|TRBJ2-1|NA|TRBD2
CSVVGGRSGGAPNEQFF
TGCAGCGTTGTCGGGGGAAGATCCGGGGGGGCCCCCAATGAGCAGTTCTTC
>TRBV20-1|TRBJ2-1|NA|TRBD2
CSASPTNQAGGREQFF
TGCAGTGCTAGTCCGACCAATCAGGCGGGAGGAAGGGAGCAGTTCTTC
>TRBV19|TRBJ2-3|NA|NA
CASTPDSRSTDTQYF
TGTGCCAGTACCCCGGACAGCCGAAGCACAGATACGCAGTATTTT
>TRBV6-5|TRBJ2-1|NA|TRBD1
CASSYSQIRDRGHWFF
TGTGCCAGCAGTTACAGCCAAATACGGGACAGGGGGCATTGGTTCTTC
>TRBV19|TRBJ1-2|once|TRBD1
CASRVGTGVAGYTF
TGTGCCAGTAGGGTTGGGACAGGGGTCGCTGGCTACACCTTC
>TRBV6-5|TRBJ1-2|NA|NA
CASSYTAAGNYGYTF
TGTGCCAGCAGTTACACCGCGGCAGGGAACTATGGCTACACCTTC
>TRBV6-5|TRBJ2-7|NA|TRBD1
CASSPTGDEQYF
TGTGCCAGCAGCCCAACAGGGGACGAGCAGTACTTC
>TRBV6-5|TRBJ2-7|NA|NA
CASSYSVGPAYEQYF
TGTGCCAGCAGTTACTCGGTGGGGCCCGCCTACGAGCAGTACTTC
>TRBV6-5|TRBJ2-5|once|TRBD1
CASSYGGTGQETQYF
TGTGCCAGCAGTTACGGAGGGACAGGGCAAGAGACCCAGTACTTC
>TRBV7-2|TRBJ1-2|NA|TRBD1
CASSFGPTGEGGYTF
TGTGCCAGCAGCTTCGGACCTACAGGGGAAGGCGGCTACACCTTC
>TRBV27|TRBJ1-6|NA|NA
CASSARRDNSPLHF
TGTGCCAGCAGTGCCCGACGGGATAATTCACCCCTCCACTTT
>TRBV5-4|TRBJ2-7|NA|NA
CASSSGLSSYEQYF
TGTGCCAGCAGCTCGGGGTTAAGCTCCTACGAGCAGTACTTC
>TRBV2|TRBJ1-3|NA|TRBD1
CASSVWTGGNTIYF
TGTGCCAGCAGCGTCTGGACAGGGGGAAACACCATATATTTT
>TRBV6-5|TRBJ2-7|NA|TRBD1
CASSSTGLAYEQYF
TGTGCCAGCAGTTCGACAGGGTTGGCCTACGAGCAGTACTTC
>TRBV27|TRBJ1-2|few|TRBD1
CASSLSGTGVIYGYTF
TGTGCCAGCAGTTTATCGGGGACAGGGGTAATCTATGGCTACACCTTC
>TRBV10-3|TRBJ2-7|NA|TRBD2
CAIRPGLESSYEQYF
TGTGCCATCAGGCCGGGACTAGAGAGCTCCTACGAGCAGTACTTC
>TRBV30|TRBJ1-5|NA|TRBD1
CAWSRGQGNEPQHF
TGTGCCTGGAGTAGGGGACAGGGGAATGAGCCCCAGCATTTT
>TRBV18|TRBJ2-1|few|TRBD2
CASSPPGLAGYEQFF
TGTGCCAGCTCACCACCGGGACTAGCGGGATATGAGCAGTTCTTC
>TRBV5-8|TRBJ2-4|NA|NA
CASSLGQGNIQYF
TGTGCCAGCAGCTTGGGGCAGGGGAACATTCAGTACTTC
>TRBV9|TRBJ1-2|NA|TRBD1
CASSVDNRGDNYGYTF
TGTGCCAGCAGCGTAGATAACAGGGGGGATAACTATGGCTACACCTTC
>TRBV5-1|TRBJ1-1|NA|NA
CASSLERGTEAFF
TGCGCCAGCAGCTTGGAACGGGGTACTGAAGCTTTCTTT
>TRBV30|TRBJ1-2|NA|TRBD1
CAWSVVTGGLPDYGYTF
TGTGCCTGGAGTGTGGTGACAGGGGGGCTCCCCGACTATGGCTACACCTTC
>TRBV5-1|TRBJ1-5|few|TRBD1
CASSSTGGGQPQHF
TGCGCCAGCAGCAGTACAGGGGGTGGTCAGCCCCAGCATTTT
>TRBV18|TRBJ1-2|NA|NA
CASSPDSQYGYTF
TGTGCCAGCTCACCAGACAGTCAATATGGCTACACCTTC
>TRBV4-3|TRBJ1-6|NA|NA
CASSSRGQNNSPLHF
TGCGCCAGCAGCTCGCGGGGGCAGAATAATTCACCCCTCCACTTT
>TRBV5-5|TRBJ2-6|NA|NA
CASSSTSITSGANVLTF
TGTGCCAGCAGCAGCACCTCTATTACCTCTGGGGCCAACGTCCTGACTTTC
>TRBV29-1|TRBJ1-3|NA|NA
CSVDGGVTGNTIYF
TGCAGCGTTGACGGGGGGGTAACTGGAAACACCATATATTTT
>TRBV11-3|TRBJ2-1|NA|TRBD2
CASSPLGGAFGEQFF
TGTGCCAGCAGCCCTCTCGGGGGGGCCTTTGGTGAGCAGTTCTTC
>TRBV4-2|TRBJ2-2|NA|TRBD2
CASSQAGGAGELFF
TGTGCCAGCAGCCAAGCGGGAGGGGCCGGGGAGCTGTTTTTT
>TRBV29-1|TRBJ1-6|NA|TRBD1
CSAARDSNSPLHF
TGCAGCGCCGCCAGGGACAGTAATTCACCCCTCCACTTT
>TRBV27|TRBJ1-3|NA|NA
CASSLDRFKNTIYF
TGTGCCAGCAGTTTAGACAGATTCAAAAACACCATATATTTT
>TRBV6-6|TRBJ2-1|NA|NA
CASSYGASYNEQFF
TGTGCCAGCAGTTACGGGGCGTCCTACAATGAGCAGTTCTTC
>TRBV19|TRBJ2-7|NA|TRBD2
CASSSFGVSGPRGEQYF
TGTGCCAGTAGTTCCTTTGGTGTTAGCGGGCCTCGAGGCGAGCAGTACTTC
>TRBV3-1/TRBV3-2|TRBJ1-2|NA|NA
CASSQDRGGRGIYGYTF
TGTGCCAGCAGCCAAGATCGCGGTGGTAGGGGTATCTATGGCTACACCTTC
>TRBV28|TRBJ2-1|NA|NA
CASSLIRRGHEQFF
TGTGCCAGCAGTTTAATCCGGAGGGGACATGAGCAGTTCTTC
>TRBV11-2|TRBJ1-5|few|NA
CASSLTDNQPQHF
TGTGCCAGCAGCCTCACAGATAATCAGCCCCAGCATTTT
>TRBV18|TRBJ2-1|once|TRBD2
CASSPLASGRNEQFF
TGTGCCAGCTCACCACTGGCTAGCGGGAGAAATGAGCAGTTCTTC
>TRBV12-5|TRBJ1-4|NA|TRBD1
CASGSLSGDRGGRLFF
TGTGCTAGTGGTTCCCTCTCCGGGGACAGGGGAGGGAGGTTGTTTTTT
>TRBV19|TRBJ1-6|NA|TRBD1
CASSTEQGQNSPLHF
TGTGCCAGTAGTACTGAACAGGGACAGAATTCACCCCTCCACTTT
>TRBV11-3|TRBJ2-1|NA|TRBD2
CASSLGGTSAFEQFF
TGTGCCAGCAGCTTAGGGGGGACTAGCGCTTTTGAGCAGTTCTTC
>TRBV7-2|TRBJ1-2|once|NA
CASSSKAGGGAGYTF
TGTGCCAGCAGCTCCAAAGCGGGTGGCGGGGCTGGCTACACCTTC
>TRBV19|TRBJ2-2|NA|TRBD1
CASKQGQRNGELFF
TGTGCCAGTAAACAGGGGCAGCGTAACGGGGAGCTGTTTTTT
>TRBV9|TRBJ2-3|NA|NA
CASSPEGGTDTQYF
TGTGCCAGCAGCCCAGAGGGGGGCACAGATACGCAGTATTTT
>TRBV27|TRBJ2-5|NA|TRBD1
CASSFSRGQGETQYF
TGTGCCAGCAGTTTCTCCCGGGGACAGGGAGAGACCCAGTACTTC
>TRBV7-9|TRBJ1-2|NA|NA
CASSSEWQGRDGYTF
TGTGCCAGCAGCTCTGAATGGCAGGGGCGGGATGGCTACACCTTC
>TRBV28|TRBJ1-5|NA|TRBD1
CASSLLDRDGPNQPQHF
TGTGCCAGCAGTTTACTGGACAGGGACGGGCCGAATCAGCCCCAGCATTTT
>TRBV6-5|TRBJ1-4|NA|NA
CASSSGGWEKLFF
TGTGCCAGCTCTTCGGGGGGGTGGGAAAAACTGTTTTTT
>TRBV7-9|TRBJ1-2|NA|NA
CATDIRYGYTF
TGTGCCACGGACATACGGTATGGCTACACCTTC
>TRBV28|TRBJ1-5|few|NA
CASSFREFQPQHF
TGTGCCAGCAGTTTTCGGGAGTTTCAGCCCCAGCATTTT
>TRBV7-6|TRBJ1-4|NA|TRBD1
CASSSRQGEKLFF
TGTGCCAGCAGCTCTCGACAGGGTGAAAAACTGTTTTTT